The present entry profiles one TCR beta chain with its context. Its antigen remains unidentified. Some clones are missing from TCRdb's copy, which holds only in-frame ones; the method was immunoSEQ multiplex PCR. The data contain more than 75,000 clones, roughly nine tenths of them singletons. V dropped 6 bases and J dropped 0 bases, with 9 bases sitting between them. This CDR3 comprises 14 residues. From germline, CDR1 is MNHEY and CDR2 SVGAGI. These data are taken from a study of T cell responses to AZD1222 COVID-19 vaccine. About the research overall: Doses given second, at about 4 or about 12 weeks, were pooled.

The study, taken as a whole, reports: Baseline testing showed seropositivity in only six AZD1222 recipients. Donor demographics were predominantly white British with a female majority; clonal diversity may be underestimated. CD4 TCRs linked to vaccination spanned spike, dominating at 160-218 and 743-854.

The gene calls are TRBV6-5 and TRBJ2-1, with D tentatively TRBD2 (5 bases). The receptor was derived from an adult in good health. Sequencing was performed on peripheral blood, taken on day 0 of AZD1222 vaccination. The CDR3 reads CASRRVSSYNEQFF. DNA for the CDR3: TGTGCCAGCAGGAGGGTTAGCTCCTACAATGAGCAGTTCTTC.